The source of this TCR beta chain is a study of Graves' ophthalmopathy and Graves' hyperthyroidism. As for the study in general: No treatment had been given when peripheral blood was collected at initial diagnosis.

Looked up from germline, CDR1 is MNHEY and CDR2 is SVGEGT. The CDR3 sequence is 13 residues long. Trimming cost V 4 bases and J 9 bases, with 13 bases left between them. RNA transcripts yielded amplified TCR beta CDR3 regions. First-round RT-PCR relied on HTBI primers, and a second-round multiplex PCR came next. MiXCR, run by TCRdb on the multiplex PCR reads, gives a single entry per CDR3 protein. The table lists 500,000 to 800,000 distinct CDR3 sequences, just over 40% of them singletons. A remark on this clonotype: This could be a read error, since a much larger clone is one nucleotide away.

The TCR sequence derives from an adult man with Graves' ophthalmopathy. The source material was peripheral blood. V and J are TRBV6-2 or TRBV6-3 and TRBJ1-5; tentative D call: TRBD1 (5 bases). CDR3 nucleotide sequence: TGTGCCAGCAGTTCCGGGACTCGTGGGCCCCAGCATTTT. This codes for CASSSGTRGPQHF.